This is a list of T cell receptor beta chains from one sample in a study of metastatic and nonmetastatic thyroid tumors. Using MiXCR, TCRdb reanalyzed the PCR reads. The sample carries 20,000 to 30,000 clones, approximately 20% recorded once. Sequencing input: blood. Receptor source: a male donor with papillary thyroid cancer or a benign thyroid nodule (not recorded which). Some clones in this sample may be carry-over from other donors' samples. The CDR3 runs from the conserved cysteine through the conserved F or W. A D gene is named only where the DNA matches it firmly. Clone size is stated in some rows and not others, as once, few, many or a class when expanded.

V	D	J	size	CDR3	DNA
TRBV25-1	TRBD2	TRBJ2-1	many	CASSTRTSGSNYNEQFF	TGTGCCAGCAGTACCCGGACTAGCGGGAGCAACTACAATGAGCAGTTCTTC
TRBV9	TRBD1	TRBJ2-6	many	CASSPRTGRGANVLTF	TGTGCCAGCAGCCCCCGGACAGGGCGAGGGGCCAACGTCCTGACTTTC
TRBV12-3/TRBV12-4	-	TRBJ2-1	-	CASSLRRYNEQFF	TGTGCCAGCAGTCTCCGTAGGTACAATGAGCAGTTCTTC
TRBV6-1	-	TRBJ1-2	few	CASSKTEAGYTF	TGTGCCAGCAGCAAGACAGAGGCTGGCTACACCTTC
TRBV4-1	TRBD1	TRBJ1-1	many	CASSQADRENTEAFF	TGCGCCAGCAGCCAAGCGGACAGGGAGAACACTGAAGCTTTCTTT
TRBV28	-	TRBJ1-3	medium-sized	CASSPPGARNTIYF	TGTGCCAGCAGTCCCCCAGGGGCGAGAAACACCATATATTTT
TRBV20-1	TRBD2	TRBJ2-3	many	CSARDGTSGVDTQYF	TGCAGTGCTAGAGATGGGACTAGCGGAGTGGATACGCAGTATTTT
TRBV5-1	-	TRBJ2-3	many	CASSPADTQYF	TGCGCCAGCAGCCCTGCAGATACGCAGTATTTT
TRBV6-1	TRBD1	TRBJ2-1	-	CASSKTGASYNEQFF	TGTGCCAGCAGCAAGACAGGGGCCTCCTACAATGAGCAGTTCTTC
TRBV11-1	-	TRBJ1-1	few	CASSLVGLNTEAFF	TGTGCCAGCAGCTTAGTTGGCTTGAACACTGAGGCTTTCTTT
TRBV30	TRBD1	TRBJ1-2	-	CACRGQGSYGYTF	TGTGCCTGTAGGGGACAGGGGAGCTATGGCTACACCTTC
TRBV5-6	-	TRBJ2-7	many	CASSPGTPSYEQYF	TGTGCCAGCAGCCCCGGGACGCCTTCCTACGAGCAGTACTTC
TRBV19	TRBD1	TRBJ2-7	medium-sized	CASSTGGVYEQYF	TGTGCCAGTAGTACAGGGGGAGTCTACGAGCAGTACTTC
TRBV6-4	-	TRBJ2-2	medium-sized	CASSLATATGELFF	TGTGCCAGCAGTCTCGCCACAGCGACCGGGGAGCTGTTTTTT
TRBV6-2/TRBV6-3	-	TRBJ2-7	-	CASRWGTGYEQYF	TGTGCCAGCAGGTGGGGGACGGGCTACGAGCAGTACTTC
TRBV7-3	-	TRBJ2-7	-	CASSSAGYEQYF	TGTGCCAGCAGCTCTGCCGGATACGAGCAGTACTTC
TRBV6-2/TRBV6-3	-	TRBJ2-2	-	CASSTGFFTGELFF	TGTGCCAGCAGTACAGGATTTTTCACCGGGGAGCTGTTTTTT
TRBV5-1	-	TRBJ1-2	-	CASSTNRPTGYTF	TGCGCCAGCAGCACAAACAGGCCAACGGGCTACACCTTC
TRBV5-4	-	TRBJ2-3	-	CASSLRTSTDTQYF	TGTGCCAGCAGCCTACGGACGAGCACAGATACGCAGTATTTT
TRBV5-1	TRBD2	TRBJ2-5	many	CASGGTSGTLQRQETQYF	TGCGCCAGCGGAGGGACTAGCGGTACCCTACAGCGCCAAGAGACCCAGTACTTC
TRBV7-8	TRBD2	TRBJ2-2	many	CASSLGASGRSGYTGELFF	TGTGCCAGCAGCTTGGGTGCTAGCGGGAGGTCTGGCTACACCGGGGAGCTGTTTTTT
TRBV20-1	TRBD2	TRBJ2-1	many	CSARSGLGLISSYNEQFF	TGCAGTGCTAGAAGCGGACTAGGACTAATCAGCTCCTACAATGAGCAGTTCTTC
TRBV6-1	TRBD2	TRBJ2-5	few	CASQRGDVQETQYF	TGTGCCAGCCAGCGGGGAGATGTCCAAGAGACCCAGTACTTC
TRBV30	-	TRBJ2-1	-	CAWSWGTEQFF	TGTGCCTGGAGTTGGGGCACTGAGCAGTTCTTC